This TCR beta chain was sequenced during a study of T cells in Graves' hyperthyroidism and ophthalmopathy. Study-wide points: Model output signaled ophthalmopathy a median approximately 6 months ahead of onset. Ophthalmopathy and stable hyperthyroidism were told apart by a 13 V-J model. Within blood appeared most thyroid clonotypes that had expanded above 0.001.

V lost 4 bases and J lost 8; bases outside the gene matches: 7. The CDR3 is 15 residues long. CDR1 is SGHRS, CDR2 YFSETQ, per germline. TCR beta CDR3 sequences were amplified from RNA transcripts. First-round RT-PCR targeting the TCR CDR3 was performed with the HTBI primer set. From the multiplex PCR reads, TCRdb called clonotypes with MiXCR, one entry per CDR3 protein. The table has over 500,000 distinct CDR3 sequences, 35% to 50% seen once. The diagnostic basis comprised clinical symptoms, serum thyroxine and TRAb, thyroid ultrasound and orbital computed tomography. Turning to this clonotype: Its antigen is not known.

The chain couples TRBV5-1 to TRBJ1-6; the match to TRBD1 covers 9 bases. The source is an adult woman with Graves' disease, either hyperthyroidism or ophthalmopathy (not recorded which). The source material was peripheral blood or thyroid tissue (not recorded which). CDR3 coding DNA: TGCGCCAGCAGCCTTACCGGGACAGGGTATTCACCCCTCCACTTT. Protein sequence: CASSLTGTGYSPLHF. The complete variable domain, with remaining parts taken from reference TRBV5-1 and TRBJ1-6, reads KAGVTQTPRYLIKTRGQQVTLSCSPISGHRSVSWYQQTPGQGLQFLFEYFSETQRNKGNFPGRFSGRQFSNSRSEMNVSTLELGDSALYLCASSLTGTGYSPLHFGNGTRLTVT.